These 20 T cell receptor beta chains were all obtained from the same sample, sequenced in a study of shared clonotypes between healthy human individuals. Generated by immunoSEQ multiplex PCR, the TCRdb table keeps only in-frame clones and is missing some. The sample includes roughly 760,000 clones, approximately 79% seen only once; the top ten take about 1.7%. Sequenced: memory CD4+ T cells sorted from blood. The sample's subset: CD45RA-negative fraction. The receptors were gathered from a woman between 25 and 40 years old in good health.

This clone was counted between two and nine times. The chain recombines TRBV7-9 with TRBJ2-1; 10 bases line up with TRBD1. Germline V lookup: CDR1 SEHNR, CDR2 FQNEAQ (reference sequence). The CDR3 covers 14 residues. The ends lost 3 bases at V and 9 bases at J; junction bases unmatched: 5. Here the CDR3 reads CASSLPDRGPEQFF. DNA for the CDR3: TGTGCCAGCAGCTTGCCCGACAGGGGGCCTGAGCAGTTCTTC. The entire variable domain, with the rest obtained from reference TRBV7-9 and TRBJ2-1, is as follows: DTGVSQNPRHKITKRGQNVTFRCDPISEHNRLYWYRQTLGQGPEFLTYFQNEAQLEKSRLLSDRFSAERPKGSFSTLEIQRTEQGDSAMYLCASSLPDRGPEQFFGPGTRLTVL.

This clone was observed once. The chain recombines TRBV6-5 with TRBJ1-5; D perhaps matches TRBD1 (6 bases). V was clipped by 2 bases and J by 7 bases, with 9 bases between them. In germline, CDR1 is MNHEY, CDR2 SVGAGI. The CDR3 contains 13 residues. The CDR3 DNA sequence: TGTGCCAGCAGTTACAAGGGGGACCAGCCCCAGCATTTT. This translates into CASSYKGDQPQHF.

This clone was recorded many times. This chain connects TRBV6-4 to TRBJ1-1, with unresolved D. Germline V gene sequence: CDR1 MRHNA, CDR2 SNTAGT. This CDR3 has 14 residues. With 10 bases removed from V and 1 base from J, the gap between germline ends came to 16 bases. CDR3 coding DNA: TGTGCCACCAAAGCGGAGGGAGAGAACACTGAAGCTTTCTTT. This sequence encodes CATKAEGENTEAFF.

About this clone: Other DNA sequences of this sample code for an identical CDR3. The rearrangement joins TRBV28 to TRBJ1-4; 9 nucleotides align to TRBD1. The germline V gene has CDR1 MDHEN and CDR2 SYDVKM. The CDR3 has 15 residues. V was pared by 4 bases and J by 7 bases, with 7 bases of the junction left unmatched. The CDR3 coding sequence is TGTGCCAGCAGTTCGAACAGGGGGCTGGGTGAAAAACTGTTTTTT. Protein: CASSSNRGLGEKLFF.

The V gene is TRBV6-6, the J gene TRBJ1-2; TRBD1 aligns across 8 bases. Germline V gene sequence: CDR1 MNHNY, CDR2 SVGAGI (reference sequence). The junction had 6 bases not matched to a gene; V was cut back by 4 bases and J by 5 bases. CDR3 length: 14 residues. CDR3 coding DNA: TGTGCCAGCAGTTCCAGGACAGGGCATTATGGCTACACCTTC. Translation gives CASSSRTGHYGYTF.

This clone was detected ten times or more. This CDR3 is also generated by other DNA sequences in the sample. The chain uses TRBV7-2 and TRBJ1-1; the D is unclear. CDR3 length equals 13 residues. V lost 5 bases and J 3 bases, leaving 10 bases between the germline ends. CDR1 and CDR2 from the germline V gene are SGHTA and FQGNSA. The CDR3 DNA reads TGTGCCAGCAGCACCCAAAGGGACACTGAAGCTTTCTTT. This sequence encodes CASSTQRDTEAFF. Using reference TRBV7-2 and TRBJ1-1 for the parts outside the CDR3, the full variable domain is GAGVSQSPSNKVTEKGKDVELRCDPISGHTALYWYRQSLGQGLEFLIYFQGNSAPDKSGLPSDRFSAERTGGSVSTLTIQRTQQEDSAVYLCASSTQRDTEAFFGQGTRLTVV.

This clone occurred a few times. The V call is TRBV5-1, the J call TRBJ2-1; D is perhaps TRBD1 or TRBD2 (5 bases each). This CDR3 spans 17 amino acids. CDR1 SGHRS and CDR2 YFSETQ come from the germline V gene. Trimming stripped 2 bases from V and 2 bases from J, with 17 bases between. Here the CDR3 DNA reads TGCGCCAGCAGCTTAGGGACCAGCCCCACCCCCTACAATGAGCAGTTCTTC. Amino acids: CASSLGTSPTPYNEQFF.

CDR3 nucleotide sequence: TGTGCCATCAGTGAGTCGGACGAGGGAACCTACGAGCAGTACTTC. This translates into CAISESDEGTYEQYF. The gene calls are TRBV10-3 and TRBJ2-7; tentative D call: TRBD2 (5 bases). Per the germline V gene, CDR1 is ENHRY and CDR2 is SYGVKD. The CDR3 is 15 amino acids. Trimming pared 0 bases from V and 2 bases from J, leaving 11 bases between.

The rearrangement links TRBV27 to TRBJ2-7; maybe TRBD2 (5 bases). The CDR3 covers 18 residues. Trimming cost V 1 base and J 4 bases, with 23 bases left between them. In germline, CDR1 is MNHEY, CDR2 SMNVEV (reference sequence). Here the CDR3 DNA reads TGTGCCAGCAGTTTATATCGACCCCGCCCTAGCATCATGTACGAGCAGTACTTC. Translating it yields CASSLYRPRPSIMYEQYF.

V is TRBV4-2 and J is TRBJ1-4; TRBD1 agrees at 10 bases. Germline V CDR1 and CDR2: LGHNA, YNFKEQ. V lost 3 bases and J lost 7; bases outside the gene matches: 5. The CDR3 totals 15 residues. The CDR3 coding sequence is TGTGCCAGCAGCCAGGGACAGGGGTTAAGTGAAAAACTGTTTTTT. It translates to CASSQGQGLSEKLFF.

CDR3 DNA sequence: TGTGCCAGCAGTCCTCTTGGGACAGGGTTCCACGAGCAGTACTTC. It specifies CASSPLGTGFHEQYF. The chain joins TRBV2 to TRBJ2-7, with 9 bases lining up with TRBD1. J was trimmed by 5 bases and V by 5 bases; bases with no gene match: 10. CDR1 SNHLY and CDR2 FYNNEI come from the germline V gene. The CDR3 has 15 residues.

The chain couples TRBV30 to TRBJ1-5, with D possibly being TRBD1 (5 bases). Germline-derived CDR1 and CDR2 are GTSNPN and SVGIG (reference sequence). This CDR3 spans 14 amino acids. The V end was cut by 3 bases, the J end by 4 bases, with 13 bases between. The CDR3 protein is CAWSGDSRNQPQHF. The CDR3 region has the DNA TGTGCCTGGAGCGGGGACTCCCGGAATCAGCCCCAGCATTTT.

In this sample, this clone turned up a few times. The rearrangement joins TRBV7-2 to TRBJ1-2; no clear D gene. The length of the CDR3 is 16 residues. Trimming stripped 2 bases from V and 2 bases from J, with 15 bases between. CDR1 is SGHTA, CDR2 FQGNSA, per germline. This CDR3 is CASSLSPGRRNYGYTF. CDR3 coding DNA: TGTGCCAGCAGCTTATCCCCCGGTAGGAGGAACTATGGCTACACCTTC.

The V gene is TRBV6-4, the J gene TRBJ2-7; 8 positions match TRBD1. Germline trimming cut 2 bases from V and 2 bases from J; bases unmatched to any gene: 11. Germline loops: CDR1 MRHNA, CDR2 SNTAGT. The CDR3 is 17 amino acids. The CDR3 sequence is CASSDPNRDRTAYEQYF. The DNA of the CDR3 is TGTGCCAGCAGTGACCCCAACCGGGACAGGACGGCCTACGAGCAGTACTTC.

This chain connects TRBV19 to TRBJ2-1, with 8 bases lining up with TRBD2. This CDR3 has 17 residues. V was pared by 6 bases and J by 2 bases, with 12 bases of the junction left unmatched. Germline CDR1 and CDR2: LNHDA and SQIVND (reference sequence). The CDR3 sequence: CASSGVAGLNPYNEQFF. DNA of the CDR3: TGTGCCAGTAGCGGGGTAGCGGGACTTAACCCCTACAATGAGCAGTTCTTC.

The chain has TRBV6-1 and TRBJ1-1; possibly TRBD1 for D (5 bases). V gave up 2 bases and J gave up 4 bases, with 17 bases separating them. CDR1 is MNHNS, CDR2 SASEGT, per germline. The CDR3 spans 16 residues. In DNA, the CDR3 is TGTGCCAGCAGTGAATCCTGGGGCCGCTTCCCCACTGAAGCTTTCTTT. It translates to CASSESWGRFPTEAFF.

The chain joins TRBV6-6 to TRBJ1-1, with D possibly matching TRBD1 (5 bases). The CDR3 has 13 amino acids. Trimming pared 2 bases from V and 3 bases from J, leaving 7 bases between. From germline, CDR1 is MNHNY and CDR2 SVGAGI (reference sequence). CDR3 sequence (DNA): TGTGCCAGCAGTTACGGAGGGGACACTGAAGCTTTCTTT. Residues: CASSYGGDTEAFF.

J is TRBJ1-5 and V is TRBV28; a weak D match, TRBD1 (6 bases). The V and J ends lost 6 bases and 3 bases respectively, with 21 bases between them. Looked up from germline, CDR1 is MDHEN and CDR2 is SYDVKM. The CDR3 has 17 amino acids. The CDR3 bases are TGTGCCAGCAGAGAACAGTACAGGGCAGGGACCAATCAGCCCCAGCATTTT. Translated, it gives CASREQYRAGTNQPQHF.

The V and J genes are TRBV7-2 and TRBJ1-1; a weak D match, TRBD1 (6 bases). The V end was cut by 5 bases, the J end by 11 bases, with 18 bases between. The CDR3 covers 13 residues. In germline, CDR1 is SGHTA, CDR2 FQGNSA. CDR3: CASSPAGQGKAFF. CDR3 DNA sequence: TGTGCCAGCAGCCCGGCGGGGCAGGGGAAGGCTTTCTTT.

A remark on this clone: This specimen includes other DNA sequences encoding the same CDR3. CDR3 coding DNA: TGTGCCAGCAGGACCTCGGGGGGCTATAATTATGGCTACACCTTC. This sequence encodes CASRTSGGYNYGYTF. V gene TRBV6-5 combines with J gene TRBJ1-2; D possibly corresponds to TRBD1 (6 bases). CDR1 is MNHEY, CDR2 SVGAGI, per germline. V dropped 6 bases and J dropped 5 bases, with 19 bases sitting between them. This CDR3 contains 15 residues.